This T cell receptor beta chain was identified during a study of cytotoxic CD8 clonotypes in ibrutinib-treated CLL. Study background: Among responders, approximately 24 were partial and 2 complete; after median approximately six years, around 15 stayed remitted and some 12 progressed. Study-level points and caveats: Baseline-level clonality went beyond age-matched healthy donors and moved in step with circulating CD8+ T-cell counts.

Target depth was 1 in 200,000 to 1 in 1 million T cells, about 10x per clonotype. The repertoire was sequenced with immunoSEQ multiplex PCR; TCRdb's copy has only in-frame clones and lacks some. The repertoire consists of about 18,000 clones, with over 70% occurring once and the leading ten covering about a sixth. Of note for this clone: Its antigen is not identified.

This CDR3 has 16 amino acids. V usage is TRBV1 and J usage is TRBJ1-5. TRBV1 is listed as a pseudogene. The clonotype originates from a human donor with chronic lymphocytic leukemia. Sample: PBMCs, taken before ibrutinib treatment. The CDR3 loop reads CTSSQDDGHSNQPQHF. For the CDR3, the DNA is TGCACCAGCAGCCAAGATGATGGTCATAGCAATCAGCCCCAGCATTTT.